One and the same sample provided the 4 T cell receptor beta chains below, sequenced in a study of blood T cells in healthy people across ages. The use of a sample-barcoded 5' primer and a J-beta primer mix characterized a second PCR of roughly 6 to 11 cycles. TCRdb recomputed calls from the 5' RACE reads with MiXCR, one row per CDR3 protein. The sample yields about 670,000 distinct CDR3 sequences, about 50% seen once. Sample: blood. The source is a woman aged 80 or over in good health.

V and J are TRBV12-3 or TRBV12-4 and TRBJ2-3; no clear D. V was cut by 8 bases and J by 1 base, with 7 bases left in between. This CDR3 region has 12 residues. The CDR3 loop reads CASLFRTDTQYF. CDR3 bases: TGTGCCAGCCTATTCCGCACAGATACGCAGTATTTT.

This chain uses TRBV12-3 or TRBV12-4 with TRBJ1-5; D possibly corresponds to TRBD1 (5 bases). The V end lost 7 bases, the J end lost 12 bases, and 13 bases lay between the germline ends. CDR3 length: 11 residues. The CDR3 nucleotides read TGTGCCAGCACCTGGGGCCGCCTCCAGCATTTT. Its protein product is CASTWGRLQHF.

Notes on this clonotype: A much more abundant neighbour one base away suggests this may be a read error. The chain employs TRBV20-1 and TRBJ2-4; perhaps TRBD2 as D (5 bases). The CDR3 loop spans 11 amino acids. Germline assignment: CDR1 DFQATT and CDR2 SNEGSKA (reference sequence). The CDR3 reads CSARWGDEQYF. The CDR3 region has the DNA TGCAGCGCTAGGTGGGGAGATGAGCAGTACTTC.

As concerns this clonotype: This may stem from a read error, because a much larger clone lies one nucleotide away. The chain employs TRBV5-1 and TRBJ2-3; D may be TRBD2 (6 bases). There are 17 residues in the CDR3. Germline assignment: CDR1 SGHRS and CDR2 YFSETQ. CDR3 nucleotide sequence: TGCGCCATCAGCTTGACTAGTATGACTACTAGCACAGATACGCAGTATTTT. Its protein product is CAISLTSMTTSTDTQYF.